A single sample gave rise to the 3 T cell receptor beta chains below, sequenced in a study of blood T cell repertoires in COVID-19. Sequenced by immunoSEQ multiplex PCR; TCRdb stores in-frame clones only, minus some. The top ten hold 3.5% to 4% of the sample, which has roughly 88,000 clones, around nine tenths seen once. The sample consisted of peripheral blood. These receptor sequences come from a woman aged 50 to 60 in a cohort sampled during active COVID-19.

J is TRBJ1-1 and V is TRBV29-1, with D unresolved. Germline V gene lookup returns CDR1 SQVTM and CDR2 ANQGSEA. The CDR3 contains 13 residues. V was pared by 0 bases and J by 11 bases, with 16 bases between. CDR3 amino acids: CSVEDRGRGTAFF. The CDR3 DNA reads TGCAGCGTTGAAGATCGGGGTAGAGGTACCGCTTTCTTT.

Regarding this clone: Its ends do not fully match the called genes, so a read error is possible. This chain links TRBV7-7 with TRBJ2-1, with TRBD2 matching over 8 bases. The CDR3 extends over 14 amino acids. The germline V gene has CDR1 SSHAT and CDR2 FNYEAQ (reference sequence). CDR3 sequence reads: CASSLGLANDEQFF. CDR3 DNA: TGTGCTAGCAGCTTAGGACTAGCAAACGATGAGCAGTTCTTC.

CDR3 loop: CASSIVRKVSGGNYNSPLHF. In DNA, the CDR3 is TGTGCCAGTAGTATAGTCAGAAAGGTCTCAGGGGGCAACTATAATTCACCCCTCCACTTT. J is TRBJ1-6 and V is TRBV19; 8 bases agree with TRBD1. CDR3 length: 20 residues. V lost 1 base to trimming and J lost 3 bases; unmatched junction nucleotides: 14. In germline, CDR1 is LNHDA, CDR2 SQIVND (reference sequence).